Listed below are T cell receptor beta chains from one sample, sequenced in a study of PD-L1 blockade in urothelial cancer. Some clones are missing from TCRdb's copy, which holds only in-frame ones; the method was immunoSEQ multiplex PCR. Found here are about 76,000 clones, roughly 88% of them singletons; the top ten hold 4.5%. This material consisted of PBMCs, taken around atezolizumab (anti-PD-L1) treatment. These receptors all come from a man in his 70s with urothelial cancer. Each CDR3 is given with its conserved first and last residue. Each record gives: J gene, V gene, CDR3 length, D gene, clone size, CDR3 DNA, CDR3 protein. A D gene is named only where the DNA matches it firmly. A row's size may be missing; if present it is once, few, many or a size class.

>TRBJ2-7|TRBV6-1|15|TRBD2|NA
TGTGCCAGCAGTGAAGGGGTAGGGACTAGCTACGAGCAGTACTTC
CASSEGVGTSYEQYF
>TRBJ2-7|TRBV6-1|14|TRBD2|NA
TGTGCCAGCAAGGCGCTAGCGGGATACTACGAGCAGTACTTC
CASKALAGYYEQYF
>TRBJ2-5|TRBV29-1|12|NA|NA
TGCAGCGTTAACGATGGGAGAGAGACCCAGTACTTC
CSVNDGRETQYF
>TRBJ2-1|TRBV6-4|13|NA|NA
TGTGCCAGCAGTCCAGGGGAAAACAATGAGCAGTTCTTC
CASSPGENNEQFF
>TRBJ1-2|TRBV28|15|TRBD1|NA
TGTGCCAGCAGTAGACAGGGGCGACCTCTCTATGGCTACACCTTC
CASSRQGRPLYGYTF
>TRBJ2-3|TRBV29-1|15|NA|NA
TGCAGCGTCGCAGTTTATGGGGCGAACACAGATACGCAGTATTTT
CSVAVYGANTDTQYF
>TRBJ1-5|TRBV27|15|TRBD1|NA
TGTGCCAGCAGTACCAACAGGGGGGAACGTCAGCCCCAGCATTTT
CASSTNRGERQPQHF
>TRBJ1-5|TRBV28|13|NA|once
TGTGCCAGCCGGGGGGGGGCGTTAGGGCCCCAGCATTTT
CASRGGALGPQHF
>TRBJ2-4|TRBV19|21|TRBD2|NA
TGTGCCAGTAGTATAGTTGGCGGGAGCTCGACCGAGCGACTTGTCAAAAACATTCAGTACTTC
CASSIVGGSSTERLVKNIQYF
>TRBJ2-7|TRBV29-1|13|NA|NA
TGCAGCGTGATCCAAACAGGTTCCTACGAGCAGTACTTC
CSVIQTGSYEQYF
>TRBJ2-1|TRBV11-2|18|TRBD2|NA
TGTGCCAGCAGCTTAGCTTTCCAGCGGGGGAGCTCCTACAATGAGCAGTTCTTC
CASSLAFQRGSSYNEQFF
>TRBJ2-7|TRBV7-8|11|NA|once
TGTGCCAGCGGGAGTTGGGGAGAGCAGTACTTC
CASGSWGEQYF
>TRBJ1-4|TRBV7-8|15|NA|NA
TGTGCCAGCAGCTCTAGCGGGACACCTATTGAAAAACTGTTTTTT
CASSSSGTPIEKLFF
>TRBJ2-5|TRBV29-1|12|NA|NA
TGCAGCGTTGACCAGGCCCAAGAGACCCAGTACTTC
CSVDQAQETQYF
>TRBJ2-1|TRBV5-1|14|TRBD1|NA
TGCGCCAGCAGCTTAGGGACAGCTAACAATGAGCAGTTCTTC
CASSLGTANNEQFF